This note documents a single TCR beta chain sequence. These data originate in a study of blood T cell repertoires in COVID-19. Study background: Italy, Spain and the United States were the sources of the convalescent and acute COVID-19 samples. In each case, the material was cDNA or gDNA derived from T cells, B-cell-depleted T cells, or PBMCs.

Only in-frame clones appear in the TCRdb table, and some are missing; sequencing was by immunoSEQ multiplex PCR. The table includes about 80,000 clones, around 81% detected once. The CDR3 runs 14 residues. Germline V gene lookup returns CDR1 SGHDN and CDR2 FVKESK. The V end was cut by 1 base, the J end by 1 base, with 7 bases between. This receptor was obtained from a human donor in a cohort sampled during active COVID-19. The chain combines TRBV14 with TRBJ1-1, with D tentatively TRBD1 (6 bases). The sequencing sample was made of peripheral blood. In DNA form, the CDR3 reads TGTGCCAGCAGCCAAGCGACAGGGAACACTGAAGCTTTCTTT. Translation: CASSQATGNTEAFF.